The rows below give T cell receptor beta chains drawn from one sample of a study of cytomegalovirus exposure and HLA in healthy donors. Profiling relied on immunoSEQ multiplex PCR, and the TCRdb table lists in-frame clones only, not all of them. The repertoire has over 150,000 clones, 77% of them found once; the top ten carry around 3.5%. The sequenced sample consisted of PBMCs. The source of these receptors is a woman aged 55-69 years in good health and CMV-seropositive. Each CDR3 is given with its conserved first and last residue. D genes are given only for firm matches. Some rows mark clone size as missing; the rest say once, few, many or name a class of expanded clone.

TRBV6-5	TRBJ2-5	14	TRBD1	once	CATLRQGSGKTQYF	TGTGCCACCCTACGACAGGGTTCGGGGAAGACCCAGTACTTC
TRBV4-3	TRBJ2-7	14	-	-	CAGDTGTERYEQYF	TGCGCCGGGGACACCGGGACGGAAAGATACGAGCAGTACTTC
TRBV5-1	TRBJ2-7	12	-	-	CASSLAGEMQYF	TGCGCCAGCAGCTTGGCCGGGGAGATGCAGTACTTC
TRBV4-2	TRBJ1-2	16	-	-	CASSPTRDTAIYGYTF	TGTGCCAGCAGCCCCACCAGGGACACCGCAATCTATGGCTACACCTTC
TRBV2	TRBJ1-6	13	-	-	CASSEASYSPLHF	TGTGCCAGCAGTGAAGCCTCGTATTCACCCCTCCACTTT
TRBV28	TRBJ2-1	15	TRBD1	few	CASSFLGQGYNEQFF	TGTGCCAGCAGTTTCTTGGGACAGGGGTACAATGAGCAGTTCTTC
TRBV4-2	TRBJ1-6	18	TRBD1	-	CASSQEQGLGGTNSPLHF	TGTGCCAGCAGCCAAGAACAGGGGCTAGGTGGAACCAATTCACCCCTCCACTTT
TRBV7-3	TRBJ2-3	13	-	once	CASSLGLRDTQYF	TGTGCCAGCAGCTTAGGTCTTCGGGATACGCAGTATTTT
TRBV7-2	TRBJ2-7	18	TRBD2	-	CASSPRLWTSGKKGEQYF	TGTGCCAGCAGCCCCCGGCTATGGACTAGCGGGAAGAAGGGCGAGCAGTACTTC
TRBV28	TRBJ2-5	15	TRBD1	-	CASAHKQGAGETQYF	TGTGCCAGCGCGCACAAACAGGGGGCTGGGGAGACCCAGTACTTC
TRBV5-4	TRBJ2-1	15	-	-	CASSSGRFSYNEQFF	TGTGCCAGCAGCTCTGGGCGCTTTTCCTACAATGAGCAGTTCTTC
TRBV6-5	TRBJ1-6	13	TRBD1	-	CASTRTGNSPLHF	TGTGCCAGCACAAGGACAGGAAATTCACCCCTCCACTTT
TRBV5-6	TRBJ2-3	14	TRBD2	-	CASSFGLASDTQYF	TGTGCCAGCAGCTTCGGACTAGCGTCCGATACGCAGTATTTT
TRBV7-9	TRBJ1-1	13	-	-	CASSSSMNTEAFF	TGTGCCAGCAGCTCGTCTATGAACACTGAAGCTTTCTTT
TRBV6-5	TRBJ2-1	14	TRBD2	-	CASRLAGVYNEQFF	TGTGCCAGCCGACTAGCAGGCGTCTACAATGAGCAGTTCTTC
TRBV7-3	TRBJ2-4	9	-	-	CASGNRVHF	TGTGCCAGCGGCAACAGGGTTCACTTC
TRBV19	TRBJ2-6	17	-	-	CASSIDSGGTGANGLTF	TGTGCCAGTAGTATAGATTCCGGAGGGACTGGGGCCAACGGCCTGACTTTC
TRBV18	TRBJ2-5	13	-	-	CASSPRTEETQYF	TGTGCCAGCTCACCACGGACAGAAGAGACCCAGTACTTC
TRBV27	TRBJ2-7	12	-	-	CASSQDIREQYF	TGTGCCAGCAGTCAGGACATTCGCGAGCAGTACTTC
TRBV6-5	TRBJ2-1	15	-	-	CASSYLGGLYNEQFF	TGTGCCAGCAGTTACCTGGGGGGTCTCTACAATGAGCAGTTCTTC
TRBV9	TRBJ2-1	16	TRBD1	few	CASKNIVGTGGNEQFF	TGTGCCAGCAAGAACATTGTGGGGACAGGGGGGAATGAGCAGTTCTTC
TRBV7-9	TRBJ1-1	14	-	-	CASSLTGPDPEAFF	TGTGCCAGCAGCTTAACTGGGCCAGACCCTGAAGCTTTCTTT
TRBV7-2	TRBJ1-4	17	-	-	CASSRDLKGETNEKLFF	TGTGCCAGCAGCAGGGATTTAAAGGGAGAAACTAATGAAAAACTGTTTTTT
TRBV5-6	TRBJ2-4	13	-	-	CASSLYRENIQYF	TGTGCCAGCAGCTTGTACAGAGAAAACATTCAGTACTTC
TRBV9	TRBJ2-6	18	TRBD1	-	CASNRLDRGYSGANVLTF	TGTGCCAGCAACCGTTTGGACAGGGGGTATTCTGGGGCCAACGTCCTGACTTTC
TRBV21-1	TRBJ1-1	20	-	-	CASSKVRRPTQPSVNTEAFF	TGTGCCAGCAGCAAAGTGAGGCGCCCCACGCAGCCGTCGGTAAACACTGAAGCTTTCTTT
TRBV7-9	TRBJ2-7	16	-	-	CASSWFVDSRRGEQYF	TGTGCCAGCAGCTGGTTCGTGGACTCCCGCCGAGGCGAGCAGTACTTC